A selection of T cell receptor beta chains follows, all from one sample in a study of T cell responses to AZD1222 COVID-19 vaccine. Sequencing was performed with immunoSEQ multiplex PCR; in TCRdb, only in-frame clones are kept and a portion is missing. The table records 95,000 to 110,000 clones, 90% to 95% of them present only once. The material sequenced was peripheral blood, taken 28 days after the second AZD1222 dose. The source is an adult who received the AZD1222 COVID-19 vaccine. CDR3s include the opening cysteine and the closing phenylalanine or tryptophan. D genes are given only for firm matches. Where a row states a size, it is once, few, many or the class of an expanded clone; other rows omit it.

few	TRBV5-1	NA	TRBJ1-6	15	CASSWTQVGESPLHF	TGCGCCAGCAGCTGGACCCAGGTCGGGGAATCACCCCTCCACTTT
NA	TRBV5-5	NA	TRBJ2-6	17	CASSPMGTASGANVLTF	TGTGCCAGCAGCCCCATGGGGACGGCGTCTGGGGCCAACGTCCTGACTTTC
NA	TRBV30	TRBD1	TRBJ2-1	15	CAWSVDRGFGNEQFF	TGTGCCTGGAGTGTAGACAGGGGTTTTGGGAATGAGCAGTTCTTC
NA	TRBV5-3	TRBD1	TRBJ2-7	13	CARSRDRAGEQYF	TGTGCCAGAAGCCGCGACAGGGCTGGCGAGCAGTACTTC
NA	TRBV7-9	TRBD1	TRBJ1-3	13	CASIPGGGNTIYF	TGTGCCAGCATACCAGGGGGTGGAAACACCATATATTTT
NA	TRBV5-6	NA	TRBJ1-6	12	CASSLAVSPLHF	TGTGCCAGCAGCTTGGCAGTTTCACCCCTCCACTTT
NA	TRBV9	NA	TRBJ1-1	17	CASSVGVGRSSNTEAFF	TGTGCCAGCAGCGTAGGGGTTGGCAGATCCTCGAACACTGAAGCTTTCTTT
NA	TRBV7-6	TRBD1	TRBJ1-2	16	CASSSSPGTGRYGYTF	TGTGCCAGCAGCTCCAGTCCCGGGACAGGGAGATATGGCTACACCTTC
NA	TRBV28	TRBD1	TRBJ1-1	16	CASSLRDRARNTEAFF	TGTGCCAGCAGTTTAAGAGACAGGGCAAGGAACACTGAAGCTTTCTTT
NA	TRBV7-6	NA	TRBJ2-7	17	CASSPRYGTKLTYEQYF	TGTGCCAGCAGCCCACGCTACGGGACAAAATTAACCTACGAGCAGTACTTC
NA	TRBV5-4	TRBD1	TRBJ2-1	15	CASSLGQGARNEQFF	TGTGCCAGCAGCTTGGGACAGGGGGCGAGGAATGAGCAGTTCTTC
NA	TRBV11-3	TRBD2	TRBJ2-7	15	CASSLVPSGPYEQYF	TGTGCCAGCAGCTTAGTTCCTAGCGGCCCCTACGAGCAGTACTTC
NA	TRBV6-5	TRBD2	TRBJ2-1	13	CASSPGGGRLQFF	TGTGCCAGCAGCCCCGGGGGGGGACGCCTTCAGTTCTTC
few	TRBV10-1	NA	TRBJ2-7	13	CASSDRQVGEQYF	TGCGCCAGCAGTGATCGACAGGTTGGCGAGCAGTACTTC
NA	TRBV18	NA	TRBJ1-5	16	CASSPPQGRRYQPQHF	TGTGCCAGCTCACCACCGCAAGGGAGGAGGTATCAGCCCCAGCATTTT
NA	TRBV19	NA	TRBJ2-7	12	CASSIGGGEQYF	TGTGCCAGTAGTATAGGTGGGGGCGAGCAGTACTTC
NA	TRBV13	NA	TRBJ1-1	15	CASSPTGGGNTEAFF	TGTGCCAGCAGCCCAACTGGAGGGGGGAACACTGAAGCTTTCTTT
NA	TRBV12-5	NA	TRBJ2-3	18	CASAGTEGGGPSTDTQYF	TGTGCTAGTGCCGGGACGGAAGGTGGGGGGCCTAGCACAGATACGCAGTATTTT
NA	TRBV7-9	NA	TRBJ1-4	15	CASTELGGGNEKLFF	TGTGCCAGCACTGAGCTGGGAGGGGGTAATGAAAAACTGTTTTTT
NA	TRBV9	NA	TRBJ1-4	14	CASGVAAIPEKLFF	TGTGCCAGCGGAGTGGCAGCCATTCCGGAAAAACTGTTTTTT
NA	TRBV2	NA	TRBJ1-3	14	CASSEGSSGNTIYF	TGTGCCAGCAGTGAAGGGTCCTCTGGAAACACCATATATTTT
NA	TRBV4-3	TRBD2	TRBJ2-7	16	CASSQDKLAGVGEQYF	TGCGCCAGCAGCCAAGATAAGTTGGCGGGAGTGGGGGAGCAGTACTTC
NA	TRBV3-1/TRBV3-2	NA	TRBJ2-1	16	CASSQDQEGPYNEQFF	TGTGCCAGCAGCCAAGACCAGGAGGGCCCCTATAATGAGCAGTTCTTC
NA	TRBV7-6	NA	TRBJ2-7	14	CASSLAEVSYEQYF	TGTGCCAGCAGCTTAGCGGAGGTCTCCTACGAGCAGTACTTC
NA	TRBV18	NA	TRBJ1-1	14	CASSPLREHTEAFF	TGTGCCAGCTCACCTCTAAGGGAGCACACTGAAGCTTTCTTT
NA	TRBV24-1	NA	TRBJ1-4	16	CATSDPREGRGEKLFF	TGTGCCACCAGTGATCCTAGGGAGGGGAGAGGGGAAAAACTGTTTTTT
NA	TRBV28	TRBD1	TRBJ1-1	14	CASSSRTGEVVAFF	TGTGCCAGCAGTAGCAGGACAGGGGAGGTGGTAGCTTTCTTT
NA	TRBV29-1	NA	TRBJ2-7	13	CSAQRGGSYEQYF	TGCAGCGCCCAACGGGGAGGCTCCTACGAGCAGTACTTC
NA	TRBV6-5	TRBD2	TRBJ2-7	13	CASSKREGYEQYF	TGTGCCAGCAGCAAGCGGGAGGGGTACGAGCAGTACTTC
NA	TRBV5-1	TRBD1	TRBJ1-1	17	CASSLSSTGTGATEAFF	TGCGCCAGCAGCTTGAGTTCGACAGGGACGGGAGCCACTGAAGCTTTCTTT
NA	TRBV6-6	TRBD1	TRBJ1-2	17	CASRRNTGALANYGYTF	TGTGCCAGCAGACGAAATACAGGGGCCCTAGCTAACTATGGCTACACCTTC
NA	TRBV28	NA	TRBJ1-2	13	CASSFSDRDGYTF	TGTGCCAGCAGTTTCTCGGATAGGGACGGCTACACCTTC
NA	TRBV5-6	NA	TRBJ2-2	13	CASSLPYTGELFF	TGTGCCAGCAGCTTGCCTTACACCGGGGAGCTGTTTTTT
NA	TRBV7-9	TRBD1	TRBJ2-1	13	CASSPLQGNEQFF	TGTGCCAGCAGCCCACTACAGGGGAATGAGCAGTTCTTC
NA	TRBV14	NA	TRBJ1-2	14	CASSQDRVVYGYTF	TGTGCCAGCAGCCAAGATCGGGTAGTCTATGGCTACACCTTC
NA	TRBV6-5	TRBD1	TRBJ2-7	14	CASRDRDRLYEQYF	TGTGCCAGCAGGGACCGGGACAGACTCTACGAGCAGTACTTC
few	TRBV29-1	TRBD2	TRBJ2-7	11	CSAVAGGEQYF	TGCAGCGCTGTAGCGGGAGGCGAGCAGTACTTC
once	TRBV5-1	TRBD1	TRBJ1-1	14	CASSFKGAGTEAFF	TGCGCCAGCAGCTTTAAGGGGGCCGGGACTGAAGCTTTCTTT
NA	TRBV29-1	NA	TRBJ1-2	12	CSVVRGVYGYTF	TGCAGCGTTGTCAGGGGAGTTTATGGCTACACCTTC
NA	TRBV20-1	NA	TRBJ2-5	13	CSASSRRTGAQYF	TGCAGTGCTAGTAGTCGACGAACTGGGGCCCAGTACTTC
NA	TRBV5-4	NA	TRBJ2-5	15	CASSMPGGHQETQYF	TGTGCCAGCAGCATGCCGGGGGGCCATCAAGAGACCCAGTACTTC
NA	TRBV11-2	NA	TRBJ1-6	16	CASSPLFSSYNSPLHF	TGTGCCAGCAGCCCCCTGTTCAGCTCCTATAATTCACCCCTCCACTTT
NA	TRBV4-2	NA	TRBJ2-3	14	CASSQLGSTDTQYF	TGTGCCAGCAGCCAACTGGGAAGCACAGATACGCAGTATTTT
NA	TRBV7-2	NA	TRBJ1-1	14	CASSLGTFRTEAFF	TGTGCCAGCAGCTTAGGCACCTTTCGAACTGAAGCTTTCTTT
NA	TRBV3-1/TRBV3-2	NA	TRBJ1-4	14	CASSRREEAEKLFF	TGTGCCAGCAGCCGCCGGGAGGAGGCTGAAAAACTGTTTTTT
few	TRBV7-9	TRBD1	TRBJ2-5	14	CASSTQGALGEQYF	TGTGCCAGCAGTACTCAGGGGGCCTTGGGTGAGCAGTACTTC
NA	TRBV10-1	TRBD2	TRBJ2-2	15	CASSAGLAPTGELFF	TGCGCCAGCAGTGCCGGACTAGCACCCACCGGGGAGCTGTTTTTT
NA	TRBV5-5	TRBD2	TRBJ2-7	15	CASKFTGTSGGEQYF	TGTGCCAGTAAGTTTACCGGGACTAGCGGGGGCGAGCAGTACTTC
NA	TRBV18	NA	TRBJ2-3	14	CASSPSTRTDTQYF	TGTGCCAGCTCACCATCAACCCGCACAGATACGCAGTATTTT
NA	TRBV11-2	NA	TRBJ2-3	15	CASSLAPLLTDTQYF	TGTGCCAGCAGCTTAGCGCCGCTACTCACAGATACGCAGTATTTT
NA	TRBV4-1	NA	TRBJ2-1	11	CASSQSNEQFF	TGCGCCAGCAGCCAAAGTAATGAGCAGTTCTTC
NA	TRBV19	TRBD2	TRBJ2-5	17	CASSSLAGVKGEKTQYF	TGTGCCAGTAGTTCCCTAGCGGGAGTGAAAGGTGAGAAGACCCAGTACTTC
NA	TRBV5-1	NA	TRBJ2-1	16	CASSLAISGTADEQFF	TGCGCCAGCAGCTTGGCCATCTCCGGGACCGCGGACGAGCAGTTCTTC
NA	TRBV15	NA	TRBJ2-1	13	CATSRVSYNEQFF	TGTGCCACCAGCAGAGTCTCCTACAATGAGCAGTTCTTC